A selection of T cell receptor beta chains follows, all from one sample in a study of cytomegalovirus exposure and HLA in healthy donors. This table comes from immunoSEQ multiplex PCR, and its TCRdb copy is limited to in-frame clones, with some not included. Among approximately 190,000 clones listed, about four fifths were seen once. Sample: PBMCs. Receptors were obtained from a man in his forties in good health and CMV-seropositive. Both conserved end residues are part of each CDR3. The D gene is left open where the match is weak. A row's size may be missing; if present it is once, few, many or a size class.

size,V,J,D,CDR3,DNA
few,TRBV7-9,TRBJ2-1,.,CASSLGPVNEQFF,TGTGCCAGCAGCTTAGGCCCAGTAAATGAGCAGTTCTTC
.,TRBV7-9,TRBJ2-5,TRBD2,CASSFPSGTSEMETQYF,TGTGCCAGCAGCTTCCCTTCCGGGACTAGTGAGATGGAGACCCAGTACTTC
.,TRBV19,TRBJ2-5,TRBD2,CASSPRGRGGQETQYF,TGTGCCAGTAGCCCCCGGGGAAGGGGAGGGCAAGAGACCCAGTACTTC
.,TRBV7-9,TRBJ1-1,.,CSSSLAGGGTEAFF,TGTTCCAGCAGCTTAGCGGGTGGAGGCACTGAAGCTTTCTTT
.,TRBV4-2,TRBJ2-3,.,CASSPVDGPPDTQYF,TGTGCCAGCAGCCCCGTGGATGGGCCTCCAGATACGCAGTATTTT
.,TRBV9,TRBJ2-1,TRBD2,CASSVGLAGGHEQFF,TGTGCCAGCAGCGTAGGACTAGCGGGAGGTCATGAGCAGTTCTTC
.,TRBV7-8,TRBJ2-7,TRBD2,CASSFSSGRTYEQYF,TGTGCCAGCAGCTTTTCTAGCGGGAGGACTTACGAGCAGTACTTC
once,TRBV19,TRBJ1-3,.,CASSMSQGRANTIYF,TGTGCCAGTAGTATGAGCCAGGGCAGAGCGAACACCATATATTTT
.,TRBV7-9,TRBJ2-7,.,CASSPRLGDYEQYF,TGTGCCAGCAGCCCCCGCCTAGGGGACTACGAGCAGTACTTC
.,TRBV7-9,TRBJ2-7,TRBD2,CASSPQLAGGYEQYF,TGTGCCAGCAGCCCTCAACTAGCGGGAGGCTACGAGCAGTACTTC
.,TRBV11-2,TRBJ2-7,.,CASSLGGGGAYEQYF,TGTGCCAGCAGCTTAGGTGGGGGGGGCGCATACGAGCAGTACTTC
few,TRBV4-1,TRBJ2-2,.,CASSQDPGGQGTGELFF,TGCGCCAGCAGCCAAGATCCCGGGGGGCAAGGCACCGGGGAGCTGTTTTTT
.,TRBV11-1,TRBJ1-2,.,CASSPRRGDGYTF,TGTGCCAGCAGCCCCCGCAGGGGTGATGGCTACACCTTC
.,TRBV7-8,TRBJ1-2,.,CASSWGTGRSYGYTF,TGTGCCAGCAGCTGGGGTACAGGGCGATCCTATGGCTACACCTTC
.,TRBV6-5,TRBJ1-6,TRBD1,CASAPTGYYSPLHF,TGTGCCAGCGCTCCGACAGGGTACTATTCACCCCTCCACTTT
.,TRBV18,TRBJ2-7,TRBD2,CASSPFRTSGASSSYEQYF,TGTGCCAGCTCACCATTTCGGACTAGCGGTGCCTCTAGCTCCTACGAGCAGTACTTC
.,TRBV27,TRBJ2-1,.,CASVTGIDNEQFF,TGTGCCAGCGTCACCGGGATCGACAATGAGCAGTTCTTC
once,TRBV7-8,TRBJ2-3,TRBD2,CASSLGTSGGYDTQYF,TGTGCCAGCAGCCTTGGGACTAGCGGGGGGTATGATACGCAGTATTTT
.,TRBV19,TRBJ2-7,TRBD1,CASSEGAVSSYEQYF,TGTGCCAGTAGCGAGGGGGCAGTGAGCTCCTACGAGCAGTACTTC
.,TRBV4-1,TRBJ2-7,.,CASSPGVPYEQYF,TGCGCCAGCAGCCCAGGGGTGCCCTACGAGCAGTACTTC